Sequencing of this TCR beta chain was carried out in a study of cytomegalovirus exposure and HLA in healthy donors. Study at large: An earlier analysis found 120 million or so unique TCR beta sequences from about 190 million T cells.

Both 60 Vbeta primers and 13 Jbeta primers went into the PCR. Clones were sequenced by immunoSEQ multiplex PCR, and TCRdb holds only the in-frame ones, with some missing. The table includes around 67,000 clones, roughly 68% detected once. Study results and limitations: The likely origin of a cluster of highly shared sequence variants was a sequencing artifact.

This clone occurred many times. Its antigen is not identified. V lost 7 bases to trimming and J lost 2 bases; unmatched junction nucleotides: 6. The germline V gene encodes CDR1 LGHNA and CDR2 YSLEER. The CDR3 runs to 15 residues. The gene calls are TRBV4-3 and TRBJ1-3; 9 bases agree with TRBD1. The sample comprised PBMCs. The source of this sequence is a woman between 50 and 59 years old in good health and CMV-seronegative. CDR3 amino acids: CASKTGTGTGNTIYF. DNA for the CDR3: TGCGCCAGCAAGACAGGGACAGGGACTGGAAACACCATATATTTT.